The 20 T cell receptor beta chains given below trace back to one sample, sequenced in a study of CXCR3-negative and CXCR3-positive naive CD8 T cells. UMI-labeled 5' RACE TRB cDNA libraries were prepared from the cells. After re-calling the 5' RACE reads, TCRdb lists one entry per CDR3 protein, DNA absent. The repertoire shows about 120,000 distinct CDR3 sequences; the top ten hold roughly 0.29%. The sample was naive CXCR3- CD8+ T cells from blood. Subset given: CD45RO-CCR7+CD27+CD95- naive CD8+ T cells lacking CXCR3 (TNR3-). All receptors come from a human donor in good health. Some clones in this sample may be carry-over from other donors' samples.

V is TRBV29-1 and J is TRBJ2-1. This CDR3 is built from 14 residues. Germline CDR1 is SQVTM and CDR2 is ANQGSEA. This CDR3 reads CSVGWSVSYNEQFF.

This chain connects TRBV7-2 to TRBJ2-7. Germline V lookup: CDR1 SGHTA, CDR2 FQGNSA. CDR3 length: 12 residues. CDR3 sequence reads: CASSYLSYEQYF.

The CDR3: CASSLPAPEAFF. V usage is TRBV7-9 and J usage is TRBJ1-1. The CDR3 extends over 12 amino acids. CDR1 is SEHNR, CDR2 FQNEAQ, per germline (reference sequence).

The rearrangement joins TRBV28 to TRBJ2-7. The CDR3 is made up of 15 amino acids. Germline assignment: CDR1 MDHEN and CDR2 SYDVKM. This chain's CDR3 is CASSRTRQSSYEQYF.

The chain joins TRBV15 to TRBJ2-3; TCRdb's D call, TRBD2, is unchecked because there is no DNA. This CDR3 region has 17 residues. Germline V CDR1 and CDR2: LNHNV, YYDKDF (reference sequence). The CDR3 sequence is CATSRSRSLAGVDTQYF.

The V and J genes are TRBV7-9 and TRBJ2-3; TCRdb indicates TRBD1, and absent DNA this call remains unverified. CDR3 length: 15 residues. CDR1 and CDR2 (germline): SEHNR, FQNEAQ (reference sequence). CDR3 in amino acids: CASSSTGGSGDTQYF.

This chain joins TRBV7-9 and TRBJ2-7; the D gene TCRdb calls, TRBD1, cannot be checked with no DNA. CDR1 and CDR2 from the germline V gene are SEHNR and FQNEAQ (reference sequence). The CDR3 runs 13 residues. CDR3 in amino acids: CASSLRGYGEQYF.

V gene TRBV20-1 combines with J gene TRBJ2-7; TCRdb's D call, TRBD1, is unchecked because there is no DNA. Germline V gives CDR1 DFQATT, CDR2 SNEGSKA (reference sequence). The CDR3 spans 14 residues. This CDR3 is CSARDPRGAYEQYF.

The chain combines TRBV15 with TRBJ2-7; TCRdb designates TRBD1, a call that cannot be tested without DNA. Germline V gene lookup returns CDR1 LNHNV and CDR2 YYDKDF (reference sequence). The CDR3 sequence is 12 residues long. CDR3: CATSSGVREQYF.

The rearrangement links TRBV7-8 to TRBJ2-3; the D call from TCRdb, TRBD1, cannot be confirmed without DNA. The CDR3 sequence is 15 residues long. The germline CDR1 and CDR2 sequences are SGHVS and FQNEAQ. The CDR3 here is CASSSQIGGTDTQYF.

The chain couples TRBV11-1 to TRBJ2-3. Germline V gives CDR1 SGHAT, CDR2 FQDESV (reference sequence). CDR3 length: 12 amino acids. CDR3 loop: CASGQIGDTQYF.

The V gene is TRBV29-1, the J gene TRBJ1-2. CDR1 and CDR2 from the germline V gene are SQVTM and ANQGSEA. This CDR3 region has 12 residues. The CDR3 loop reads CSVENYSYGYTF.

The CDR3 loop reads CASSTGLYTTMDTQYF. The V and J genes are TRBV5-1 and TRBJ2-3; the D gene TCRdb calls, TRBD2, cannot be checked with no DNA. This CDR3 region has 16 residues. Germline V lookup: CDR1 SGHRS, CDR2 YFSETQ.

The CDR3 region is CASSEASGILSDTQYF. V and J are TRBV25-1 and TRBJ2-3; the TRBD2 assignment by TCRdb is unverifiable without DNA. Germline CDR1 and CDR2: MGHDK and SYGVNS. This CDR3 is built from 16 residues.

The rearrangement links TRBV29-1 to TRBJ2-1; TCRdb indicates TRBD2, and absent DNA this call remains unverified. Germline CDR1 is SQVTM and CDR2 is ANQGSEA. This CDR3 has 14 amino acids. The CDR3 loop reads CSVDGLAGVPEQFF.

The chain recombines TRBV27 with TRBJ2-7; TCRdb proposes TRBD1, but this gene call is untestable without DNA. The germline V gene encodes CDR1 MNHEY and CDR2 SMNVEV (reference sequence). CDR3 size: 15 residues. CDR3 in amino acids: CASSFGRGSTYEQYF.

The chain links TRBV27 to TRBJ2-1; the D gene TCRdb calls, TRBD1, cannot be checked with no DNA. The germline gives CDR1 MNHEY, CDR2 SMNVEV (reference sequence). This CDR3 comprises 12 residues. This CDR3 reads CASRAGGNEQFF.

The rearrangement uses TRBV12-3 or TRBV12-4 and TRBJ1-1. The CDR3 extends over 15 amino acids. CDR3 region: CASSQNGQLNTEAFF.

The rearrangement joins TRBV4-2 to TRBJ1-2; TCRdb selects TRBD1, and the lack of DNA leaves this call unchecked. The length of the CDR3 is 17 residues. In germline, CDR1 is LGHNA, CDR2 YNFKEQ. CDR3: CASSQLDQGRINYGYTF.

The V gene is TRBV7-6, the J gene TRBJ2-1; the TRBD1 assignment by TCRdb is unverifiable without DNA. In germline, CDR1 is SGHVS, CDR2 FNYEAQ. This CDR3 region has 15 residues. The CDR3 sequence: CASSLVDRGYNEQFF.